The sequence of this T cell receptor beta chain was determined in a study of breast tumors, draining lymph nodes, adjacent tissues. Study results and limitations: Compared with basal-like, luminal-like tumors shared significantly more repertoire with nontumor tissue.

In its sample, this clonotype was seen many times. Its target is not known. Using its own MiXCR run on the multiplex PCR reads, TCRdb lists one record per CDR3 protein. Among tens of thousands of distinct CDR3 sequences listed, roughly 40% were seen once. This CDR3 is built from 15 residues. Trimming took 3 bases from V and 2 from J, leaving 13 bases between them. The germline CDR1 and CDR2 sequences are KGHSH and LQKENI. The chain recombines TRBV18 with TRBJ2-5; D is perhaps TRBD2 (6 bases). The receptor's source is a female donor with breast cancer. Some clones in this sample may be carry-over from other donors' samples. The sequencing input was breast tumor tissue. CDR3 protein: CASSPSGGGQETQYF. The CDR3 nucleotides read TGTGCCAGCTCACCTTCCGGGGGTGGGCAAGAGACCCAGTACTTC. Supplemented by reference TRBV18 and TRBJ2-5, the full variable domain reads NAGVMQNPRHLVRRRGQEARLRCSPMKGHSHVYWYRQLPEEGLKFMVYLQKENIIDESGMPKERFSAEFPKEGPSILRIQQVVRGDSAAYFCASSPSGGGQETQYFGPGTRLLVL.